The T cell receptor beta chain under discussion was sequenced for a study of vaccination and CD4 T cells after COVID-19. Overall study: Post-COVID sampling occurred a median 101 days after diagnosis (range 35 to 161). The interval from dose two to post-vaccine sampling had a median of roughly 72 days, and it ranged from 14 to 241.

The sample's treatment: roughly 11-day PBMC culture with coronavirus spike peptide pools or control peptides (ViraFEST assay). Per the germline V gene, CDR1 is KGHDR and CDR2 is SFDVKD. V lost 3 bases, J lost 4 bases, and 8 bases stayed unmatched. The CDR3 runs 15 residues. For this clonotype: What it binds is unknown.

Cultured CD4+ T-cell DNA underwent Oncomine TCR Beta short-read sequencing. TCRdb re-analysed the PCR reads in MiXCR, keeping a single row per CDR3 protein. The sample yields about 18,000 distinct CDR3 sequences, over 75% seen once. The chain combines TRBV24-1 with TRBJ2-7; 7 bases match TRBD1. Sample: CD4+ T cells from blood, cultured in vitro, taken after SARS-CoV-2 vaccination. The sequence was collected from a human donor who received a COVID-19 vaccine. The CDR3 sequence is CATSDPATGVYEQYF. The CDR3 DNA reads TGTGCCACCAGTGATCCCGCAACAGGGGTATACGAGCAGTACTTC.